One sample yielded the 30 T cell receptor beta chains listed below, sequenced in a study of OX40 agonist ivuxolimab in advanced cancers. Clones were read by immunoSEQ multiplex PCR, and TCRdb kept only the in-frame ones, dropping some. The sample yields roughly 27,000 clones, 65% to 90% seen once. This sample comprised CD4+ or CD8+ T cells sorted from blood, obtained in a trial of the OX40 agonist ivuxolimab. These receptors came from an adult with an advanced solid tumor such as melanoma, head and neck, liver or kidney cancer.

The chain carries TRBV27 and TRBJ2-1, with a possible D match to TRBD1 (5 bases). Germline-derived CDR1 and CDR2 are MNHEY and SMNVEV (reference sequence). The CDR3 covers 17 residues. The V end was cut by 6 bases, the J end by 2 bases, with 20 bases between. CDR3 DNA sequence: TGTGCCAGCAGCCATTATACAGGCGATTCTCCCTACAATGAGCAGTTCTTC. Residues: CASSHYTGDSPYNEQFF.

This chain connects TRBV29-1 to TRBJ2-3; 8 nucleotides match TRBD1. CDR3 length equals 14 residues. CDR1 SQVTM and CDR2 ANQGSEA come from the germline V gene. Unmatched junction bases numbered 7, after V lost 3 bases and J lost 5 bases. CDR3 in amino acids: CSVDLGQGGDTQYF. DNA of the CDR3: TGCAGCGTTGACCTCGGACAGGGCGGAGATACGCAGTATTTT.

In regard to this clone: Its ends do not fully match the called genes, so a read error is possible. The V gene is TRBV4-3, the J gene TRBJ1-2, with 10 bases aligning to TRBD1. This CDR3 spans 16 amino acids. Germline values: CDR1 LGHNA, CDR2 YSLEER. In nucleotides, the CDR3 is TGCGCCCGCAGCCAGGGGGACAGGGGAGGTAGTGGGGGCTACACCTTC. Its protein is CARSQGDRGGSGGYTF.

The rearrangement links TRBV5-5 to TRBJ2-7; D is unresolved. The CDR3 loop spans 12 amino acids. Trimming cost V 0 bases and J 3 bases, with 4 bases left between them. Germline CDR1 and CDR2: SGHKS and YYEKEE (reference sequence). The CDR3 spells CASSLDGYEQYF. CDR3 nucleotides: TGTGCCAGCAGCTTGGACGGCTACGAGCAGTACTTC.

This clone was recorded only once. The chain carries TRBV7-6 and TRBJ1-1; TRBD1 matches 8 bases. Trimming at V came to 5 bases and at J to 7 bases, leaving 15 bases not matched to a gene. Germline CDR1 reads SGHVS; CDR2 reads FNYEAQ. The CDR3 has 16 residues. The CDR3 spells CASSPGQGNSLGEAFF. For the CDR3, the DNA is TGTGCCAGCAGCCCAGGACAGGGTAACAGTCTCGGTGAAGCTTTCTTT.

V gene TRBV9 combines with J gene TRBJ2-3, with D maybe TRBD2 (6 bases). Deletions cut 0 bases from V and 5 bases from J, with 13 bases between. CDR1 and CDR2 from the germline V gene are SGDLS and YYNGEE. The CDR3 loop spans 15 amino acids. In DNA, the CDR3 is TGTGCCAGCAGCGTAGAGGGGTTCGGGGGAGATACGCAGTATTTT. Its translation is CASSVEGFGGDTQYF.

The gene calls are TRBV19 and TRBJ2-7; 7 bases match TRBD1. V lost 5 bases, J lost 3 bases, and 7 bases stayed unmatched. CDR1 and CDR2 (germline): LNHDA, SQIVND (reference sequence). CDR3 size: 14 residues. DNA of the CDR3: TGTGCCAGTAGTGCCCCAAGGGACAGCTACGAGCAGTACTTC. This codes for CASSAPRDSYEQYF.

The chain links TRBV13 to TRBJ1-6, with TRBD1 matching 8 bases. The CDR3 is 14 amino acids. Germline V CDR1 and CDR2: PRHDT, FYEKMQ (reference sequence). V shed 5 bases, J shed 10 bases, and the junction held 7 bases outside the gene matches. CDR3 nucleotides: TGTGCCAGCAGCCCCGACAGGGGTATCTCACCCCTCCACTTT. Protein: CASSPDRGISPLHF.

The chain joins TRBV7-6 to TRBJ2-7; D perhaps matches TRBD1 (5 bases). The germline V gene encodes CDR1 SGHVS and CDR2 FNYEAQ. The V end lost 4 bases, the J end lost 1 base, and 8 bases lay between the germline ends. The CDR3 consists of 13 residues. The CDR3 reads CASSSTESYEQYF. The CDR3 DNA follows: TGTGCCAGCAGCTCGACAGAGTCCTACGAGCAGTACTTC.

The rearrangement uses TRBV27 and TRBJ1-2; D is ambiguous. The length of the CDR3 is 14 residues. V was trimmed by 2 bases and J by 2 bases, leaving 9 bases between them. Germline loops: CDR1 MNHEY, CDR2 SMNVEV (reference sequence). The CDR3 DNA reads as TGTGCCAGCAGTTTACACAGTGTGAACTATGGCTACACCTTC. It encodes CASSLHSVNYGYTF.

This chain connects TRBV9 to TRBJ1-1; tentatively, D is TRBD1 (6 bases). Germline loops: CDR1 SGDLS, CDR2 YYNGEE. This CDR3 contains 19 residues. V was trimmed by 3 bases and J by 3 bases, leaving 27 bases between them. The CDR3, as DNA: TGTGCCAGCAGCGCCCAAAAGACACGGGGGCGACCGGGGCACACTGAAGCTTTCTTT. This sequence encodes CASSAQKTRGRPGHTEAFF.

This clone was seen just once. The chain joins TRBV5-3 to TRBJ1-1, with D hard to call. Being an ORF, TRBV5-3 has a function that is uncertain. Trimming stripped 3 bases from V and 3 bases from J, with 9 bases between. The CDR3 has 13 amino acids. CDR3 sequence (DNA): TGTGCCAGAAGCTCGTATCGGCACACTGAAGCTTTCTTT. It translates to CARSSYRHTEAFF.

Here the CDR3 reads CATSRPSEGLAGPFPYNEQFF. CDR3 nucleotides: TGTGCCACCAGCAGACCCTCGGAGGGACTAGCGGGGCCCTTTCCCTACAATGAGCAGTTCTTC. J is TRBJ2-1 and V is TRBV15, with 13 bases fitting TRBD2. Germline values: CDR1 LNHNV, CDR2 YYDKDF (reference sequence). Trimming cost V 2 bases and J 2 bases; bases outside gene matches: 15. This CDR3 is built from 21 residues.

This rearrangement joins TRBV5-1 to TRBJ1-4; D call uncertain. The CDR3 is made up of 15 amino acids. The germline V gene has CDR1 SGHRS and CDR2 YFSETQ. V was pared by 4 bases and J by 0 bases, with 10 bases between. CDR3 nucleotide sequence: TGCGCCAGCAGCCTAGCAGGATCAACTAATGAAAAACTGTTTTTT. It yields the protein CASSLAGSTNEKLFF.

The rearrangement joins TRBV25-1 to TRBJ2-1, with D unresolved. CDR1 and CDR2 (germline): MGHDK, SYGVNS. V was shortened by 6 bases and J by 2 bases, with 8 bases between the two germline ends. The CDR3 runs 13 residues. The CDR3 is CASREATYNEQFF. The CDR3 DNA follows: TGTGCCAGCAGGGAAGCGACCTACAATGAGCAGTTCTTC.

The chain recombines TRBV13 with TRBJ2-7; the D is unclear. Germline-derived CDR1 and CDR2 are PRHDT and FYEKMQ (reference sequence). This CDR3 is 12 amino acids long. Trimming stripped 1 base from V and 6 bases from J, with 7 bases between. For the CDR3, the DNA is TGTGCCAGCAGCTTAGAGACGAGCGAGCAGTACTTC. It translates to CASSLETSEQYF. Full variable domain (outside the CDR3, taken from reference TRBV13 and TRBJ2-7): AAGVIQSPRHLIKEKRETATLKCYPIPRHDTVYWYQQGPGQDPQFLISFYEKMQSDKGSIPDRFSAQQFSDYHSELNMSSLELGDSALYFCASSLETSEQYFGPGTRLTVT.

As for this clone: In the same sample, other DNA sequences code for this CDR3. CDR3 residues: CASSPRLAGGFYNEQFF. The CDR3, as DNA: TGTGCCAGCAGCCCCCGACTAGCGGGGGGGTTTTACAATGAGCAGTTCTTC. This chain links TRBV9 with TRBJ2-1, with 14 positions matching TRBD2. The CDR3 contains 17 residues. The V segment lost 4 bases and the J segment 4 bases; nucleotides outside the gene matches: 7. CDR1 SGDLS and CDR2 YYNGEE come from the germline V gene.

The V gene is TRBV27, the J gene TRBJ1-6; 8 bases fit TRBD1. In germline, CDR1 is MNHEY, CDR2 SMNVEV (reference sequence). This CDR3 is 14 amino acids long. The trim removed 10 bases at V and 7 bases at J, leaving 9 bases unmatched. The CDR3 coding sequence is TGTGCCACCAGGACAGGGCACGGGAATTCACCCCTCCACTTT. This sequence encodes CATRTGHGNSPLHF.

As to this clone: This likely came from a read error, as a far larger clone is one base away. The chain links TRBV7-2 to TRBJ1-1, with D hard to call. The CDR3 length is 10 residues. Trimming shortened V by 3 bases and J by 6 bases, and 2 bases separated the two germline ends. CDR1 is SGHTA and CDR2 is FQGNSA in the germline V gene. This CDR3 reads CASSFPEAFF. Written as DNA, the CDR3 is TGTGCCAGCAGCTTCCCTGAAGCTTTCTTT. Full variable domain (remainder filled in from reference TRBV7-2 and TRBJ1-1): GAGVSQSPSNKVTEKGKDVELRCDPISGHTALYWYRQSLGQGLEFLIYFQGNSAPDKSGLPSDRFSAERTGGSVSTLTIQRTQQEDSAVYLCASSFPEAFFGQGTRLTVV.

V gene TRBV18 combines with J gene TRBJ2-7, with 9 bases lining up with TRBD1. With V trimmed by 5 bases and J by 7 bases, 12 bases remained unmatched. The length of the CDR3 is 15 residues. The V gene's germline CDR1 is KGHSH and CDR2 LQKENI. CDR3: CASSDLTGGATEQYF. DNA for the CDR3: TGTGCCAGCTCAGATCTGACAGGGGGGGCGACGGAGCAGTACTTC.

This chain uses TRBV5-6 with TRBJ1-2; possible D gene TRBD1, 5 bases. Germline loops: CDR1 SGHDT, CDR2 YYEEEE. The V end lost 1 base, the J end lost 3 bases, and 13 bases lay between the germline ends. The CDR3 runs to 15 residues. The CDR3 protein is CASSLSLGGDYGYTF. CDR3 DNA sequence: TGTGCCAGCAGCTTGTCGTTGGGGGGAGACTATGGCTACACCTTC.

CDR3 sequence (DNA): TGTGCCAGCAGCCCCCGGACGGCAGCGGGTTACACCGGGGAGCTGTTTTTT. Translation: CASSPRTAAGYTGELFF. J is TRBJ2-2 and V is TRBV9; possibly TRBD2 for D (6 bases). Trimming removed 4 bases from V and 3 bases from J, with 19 bases in between. Per germline, CDR1 SGDLS and CDR2 YYNGEE. The length of the CDR3 is 17 residues.

CDR3 protein: CASSVGGGQNYGYTF. The CDR3 DNA is TGTGCCAGCAGCGTAGGCGGGGGCCAAAACTATGGCTACACCTTC. This sequence joins TRBV9 and TRBJ1-2; TRBD1 is a possible D gene (6 bases). Germline V gene lookup returns CDR1 SGDLS and CDR2 YYNGEE. V gave up 0 bases and J gave up 2 bases, with 11 bases separating them. The CDR3 runs 15 residues.

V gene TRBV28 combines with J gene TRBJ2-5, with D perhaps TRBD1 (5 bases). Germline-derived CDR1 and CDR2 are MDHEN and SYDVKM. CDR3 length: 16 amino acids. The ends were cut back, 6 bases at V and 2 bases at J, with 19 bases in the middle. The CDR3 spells CASSSRSTGLQETQYF. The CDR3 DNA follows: TGTGCCAGCAGCTCCCGATCTACAGGCTTACAAGAGACCCAGTACTTC.

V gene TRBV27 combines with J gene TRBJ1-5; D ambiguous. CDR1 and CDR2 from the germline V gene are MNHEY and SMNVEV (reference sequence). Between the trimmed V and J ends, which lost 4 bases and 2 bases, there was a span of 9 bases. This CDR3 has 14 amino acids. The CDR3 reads CASSYGMGNQPQHF. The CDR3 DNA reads TGTGCCAGCAGTTATGGGATGGGCAATCAGCCCCAGCATTTT.

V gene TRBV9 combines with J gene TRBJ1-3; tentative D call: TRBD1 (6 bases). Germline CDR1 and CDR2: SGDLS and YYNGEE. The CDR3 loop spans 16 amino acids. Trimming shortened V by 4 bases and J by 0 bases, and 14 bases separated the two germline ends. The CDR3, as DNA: TGTGCCAGCAGCCCCGCCGGGGGGGCCTCTGGAAACACCATATATTTT. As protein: CASSPAGGASGNTIYF.

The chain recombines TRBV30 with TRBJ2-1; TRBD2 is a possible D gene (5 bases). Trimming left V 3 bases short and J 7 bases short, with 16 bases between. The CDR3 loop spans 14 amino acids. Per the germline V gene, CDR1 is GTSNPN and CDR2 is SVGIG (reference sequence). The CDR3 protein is CAWRGVPLENEQFF. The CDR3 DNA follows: TGTGCCTGGAGGGGAGTCCCCTTGGAGAATGAGCAGTTCTTC.

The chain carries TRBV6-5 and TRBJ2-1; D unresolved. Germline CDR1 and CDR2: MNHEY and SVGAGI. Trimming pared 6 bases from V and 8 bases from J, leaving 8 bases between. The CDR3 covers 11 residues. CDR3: CASSLLHEQFF. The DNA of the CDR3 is TGTGCCAGCAGCCTCTTACATGAGCAGTTCTTC.

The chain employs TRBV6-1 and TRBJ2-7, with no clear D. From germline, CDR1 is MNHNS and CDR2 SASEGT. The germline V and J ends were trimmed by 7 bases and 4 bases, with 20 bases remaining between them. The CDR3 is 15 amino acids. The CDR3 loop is CASTYERVRQYEQYF. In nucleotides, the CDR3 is TGTGCCAGCACCTACGAACGGGTTAGACAATACGAGCAGTACTTC.

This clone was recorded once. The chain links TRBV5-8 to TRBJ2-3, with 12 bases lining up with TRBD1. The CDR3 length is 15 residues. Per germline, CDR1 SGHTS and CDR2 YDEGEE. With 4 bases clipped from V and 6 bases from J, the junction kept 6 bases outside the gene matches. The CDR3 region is CASSPGTGGVDTQYF. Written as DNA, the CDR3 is TGTGCCAGCAGCCCGGGGACAGGGGGCGTGGATACGCAGTATTTT.